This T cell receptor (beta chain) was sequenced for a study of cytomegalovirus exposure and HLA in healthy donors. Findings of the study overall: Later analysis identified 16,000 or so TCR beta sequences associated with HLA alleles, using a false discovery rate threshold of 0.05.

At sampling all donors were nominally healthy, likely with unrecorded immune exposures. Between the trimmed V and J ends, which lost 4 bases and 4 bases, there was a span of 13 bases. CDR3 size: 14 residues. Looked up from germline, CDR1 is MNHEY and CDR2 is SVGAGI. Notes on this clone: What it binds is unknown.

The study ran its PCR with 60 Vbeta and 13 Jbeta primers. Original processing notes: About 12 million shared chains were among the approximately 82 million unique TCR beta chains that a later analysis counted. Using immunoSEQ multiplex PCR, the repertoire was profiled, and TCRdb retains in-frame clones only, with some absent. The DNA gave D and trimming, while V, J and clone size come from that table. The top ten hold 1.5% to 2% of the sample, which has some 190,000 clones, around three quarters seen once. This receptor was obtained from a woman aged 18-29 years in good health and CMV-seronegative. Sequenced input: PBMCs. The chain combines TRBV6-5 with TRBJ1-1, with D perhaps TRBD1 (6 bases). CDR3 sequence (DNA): TGTGCCAGCAGTTTTCGAGGGGGGGGCACTGAAGCTTTCTTT. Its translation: CASSFRGGGTEAFF.